A selection of T cell receptor beta chains follows, all from one sample in a study of shared clonotypes between healthy human individuals. Produced via immunoSEQ multiplex PCR; TCRdb's table is partial and in-frame only. The repertoire holds roughly 510,000 clones, with roughly 79% as singletons. Sequencing was done on a sample of PBMCs. The receptors shown here come from a woman aged 40 to 50 in good health. Some clones in this sample may be carry-over from other donors' samples. Both conserved end residues are part of each CDR3. D genes are given only for firm matches. Clone size is shown for a subset of rows, as once, few, many or a class of expanded clone.

J: TRBJ1-2
V: TRBV30
size: .
D: .
DNA: TGTGCCTGGAGTGTACTGTCAGGACTTGGCTACACCTTC
CDR3: CAWSVLSGLGYTF

J: TRBJ1-1
V: TRBV11-2
size: .
D: .
DNA: TGTGCCAGCAGCCGCTCGGGGGTCATGAACACTGAAGCTTTCTTT
CDR3: CASSRSGVMNTEAFF

J: TRBJ2-5
V: TRBV5-1
size: .
D: TRBD1
DNA: TGCGCCAGCAGCTTGGGGGGACAGGGGGCGCGAGAGACCCAGTACTTC
CDR3: CASSLGGQGARETQYF

J: TRBJ1-2
V: TRBV2
size: .
D: .
DNA: TGTGCCAGCAGTCCCTTCGGGGGGAACTATGGCTACACCTTC
CDR3: CASSPFGGNYGYTF

J: TRBJ2-7
V: TRBV28
size: .
D: TRBD2
DNA: TGTGCCAGCATCGGGACTAGCGGATCCTACGAGCAGTACTTC
CDR3: CASIGTSGSYEQYF

J: TRBJ2-7
V: TRBV14
size: .
D: TRBD2
DNA: TGTGCCAGCAGCCGCGGGAGCTCTATGGGTGAGCAGTACTTC
CDR3: CASSRGSSMGEQYF

J: TRBJ2-3
V: TRBV11-3
size: .
D: .
DNA: TGTGCCAGCAGCTCTGGGACCCCCAGCACAGATACGCAGTATTTT
CDR3: CASSSGTPSTDTQYF

J: TRBJ2-1
V: TRBV18
size: .
D: TRBD2
DNA: TGTGCCAGCTCAACGGGACTAGCGGGCCCGAATGAGCAGTTCTTC
CDR3: CASSTGLAGPNEQFF

J: TRBJ2-7
V: TRBV7-9
size: .
D: TRBD1
DNA: TGTGCCAGCAGCCCTTACAGGGGCGAGCAGTACTTC
CDR3: CASSPYRGEQYF

J: TRBJ1-5
V: TRBV5-6
size: .
D: .
DNA: TGTGCCAGCAGCTCGACATTTAGCAATCAGCCCCAGCATTTT
CDR3: CASSSTFSNQPQHF

J: TRBJ2-7
V: TRBV6-5
size: .
D: TRBD1
DNA: TGTGCCAGCAGCAGGGACAGGGGCTTGTACGAGCAGTACTTC
CDR3: CASSRDRGLYEQYF

J: TRBJ2-2
V: TRBV6-4
size: .
D: TRBD1
DNA: TGTGCCAGCACGCCCAGGGGGCGCGGGGGGGAGCTGTTTTTT
CDR3: CASTPRGRGGELFF

J: TRBJ1-2
V: TRBV19
size: .
D: TRBD1
DNA: TGTGCCAGTATCCGGGACAGGAGTCCTAGGTATGGAGGCTACACCTTC
CDR3: CASIRDRSPRYGGYTF

J: TRBJ1-1
V: TRBV19
size: .
D: .
DNA: TGTGCCAGTACCCTTGGCAGGATTGAAGCTTTCTTT
CDR3: CASTLGRIEAFF

J: TRBJ2-1
V: TRBV10-2
size: many
D: TRBD2
DNA: TGCGCCAGCAGATCGACTAGCGGGAGGAAGGATGAGCAGTTCTTC
CDR3: CASRSTSGRKDEQFF

J: TRBJ2-1
V: TRBV28
size: .
D: .
DNA: TGTGCCGCCAGTAACTACAATGAGCAGTTCTTC
CDR3: CAASNYNEQFF

J: TRBJ1-5
V: TRBV28
size: once
D: .
DNA: TGTGCCAGCAGGCCTAGCAATCAGCCCCAGCATTTT
CDR3: CASRPSNQPQHF

J: TRBJ1-6
V: TRBV27
size: few
D: TRBD1
DNA: TGTGCCAGCAGTTTGGGACAGGGTATTTCACCCCTCCACTTT
CDR3: CASSLGQGISPLHF

J: TRBJ1-1
V: TRBV11-2
size: .
D: .
DNA: TGTGCCAGCAGCTTAGGAAGGAACACTGAAGCTTTCTTT
CDR3: CASSLGRNTEAFF

J: TRBJ2-4
V: TRBV11-2
size: .
D: TRBD1
DNA: TGTGCCAGCAGCTCCTGGACAGGGTACGACATTCAGTACTTC
CDR3: CASSSWTGYDIQYF

J: TRBJ2-5
V: TRBV6-6
size: .
D: TRBD2
DNA: TGTGCCAGCATGGGCGCTAGCGGAGGGGAGACCCAGTACTTC
CDR3: CASMGASGGETQYF

J: TRBJ2-2
V: TRBV10-3
size: .
D: .
DNA: TGTGCCATCAGTGTGTCGGTCCCTAACACCGGGGAGCTGTTTTTT
CDR3: CAISVSVPNTGELFF

J: TRBJ1-4
V: TRBV7-2
size: .
D: .
DNA: TGTGCCAGCAGCCTACAGGGAGAAAAACTGTTTTTT
CDR3: CASSLQGEKLFF

J: TRBJ1-2
V: TRBV27
size: .
D: .
DNA: TGTGCCAGCAGACGTTTGGGGGGGGACCTCCATGGCTACACCTTC
CDR3: CASRRLGGDLHGYTF

J: TRBJ1-4
V: TRBV5-1
size: many
D: TRBD1
DNA: TGCGCCAGCAGGGACGGGACAGATGAAAAACTGTTTTTT
CDR3: CASRDGTDEKLFF

J: TRBJ2-3
V: TRBV7-2
size: once
D: TRBD2
DNA: TGTGCCAGCAGCCTAGACCTAGCGGCATTGACAGATACGCAGTATTTT
CDR3: CASSLDLAALTDTQYF

J: TRBJ1-5
V: TRBV19
size: .
D: .
DNA: TGTGCCAGTAGCGTTGACAGGTCCAACAATCAGCCCCAGCATTTT
CDR3: CASSVDRSNNQPQHF

J: TRBJ2-1
V: TRBV28
size: .
D: TRBD1
DNA: TGTGCCAGCAGGCTCAGGGACAGGACCTACAATGAGCAGTTCTTC
CDR3: CASRLRDRTYNEQFF

J: TRBJ2-5
V: TRBV5-6
size: few
D: .
DNA: TGTGCCAGCAGCTCTATCAACTCCCCGCAAGAGACCCAGTACTTC
CDR3: CASSSINSPQETQYF

J: TRBJ2-3
V: TRBV10-3
size: .
D: .
DNA: TGTGCCATCATGTCGGGCAGCTCGCCAGGAGATACGCAGTATTTT
CDR3: CAIMSGSSPGDTQYF

J: TRBJ1-1
V: TRBV6-7
size: .
D: .
DNA: TGTGCCAGCAGTTTCCCCCTCCCTTCGATCCCTTCTGAAGCTTTCTTT
CDR3: CASSFPLPSIPSEAFF

J: TRBJ1-5
V: TRBV15
size: .
D: TRBD1
DNA: TGTGCCACCAGCACCACGACAGGGCGAGGGCAGCCCCAGCATTTT
CDR3: CATSTTTGRGQPQHF

J: TRBJ1-1
V: TRBV6-1
size: .
D: .
DNA: TGTGCCAGCAGTGACGCGGGGGCGCGAGGGACTGAAGCTTTCTTT
CDR3: CASSDAGARGTEAFF

J: TRBJ2-5
V: TRBV5-5
size: few
D: .
DNA: TGTGCCAGCAGGCCTGGGGCTATCAAAGAGACCCAGTACTTC
CDR3: CASRPGAIKETQYF

J: TRBJ2-1
V: TRBV30
size: .
D: .
DNA: TGTGCCTGGAGTAACGGGGGCTCCTACAATGAGCAGTTCTTC
CDR3: CAWSNGGSYNEQFF

J: TRBJ1-5
V: TRBV6-6
size: few
D: .
DNA: TGTGCCAGCAGCGATACAGGGTTATATAGCAATCAGCCCCAGCATTTT
CDR3: CASSDTGLYSNQPQHF

J: TRBJ1-2
V: TRBV28
size: .
D: .
DNA: TGTGCCAGCAGTTTTCACCGGGGCTACACCTTC
CDR3: CASSFHRGYTF